This T cell receptor (beta chain) came from a study of control samples from healthy donors and cancer patients. Generated by immunoSEQ multiplex PCR, the TCRdb table keeps only in-frame clones and is missing some. The data contain about 100,000 clones, less than 90% of them singletons. This clone is a singleton in its sample. The CDR3 is 12 amino acids. The germline V gene encodes CDR1 SGHDT and CDR2 YYEEEE. V was trimmed by 0 bases and J by 7 bases, leaving 8 bases between them. The TCR originated in a woman aged 50 to 60 in good health. Sequenced sample: blood. The chain couples TRBV5-6 to TRBJ2-7, with no clear D. CDR3 DNA sequence: TGTGCCAGCAGCTTGGACAGAGGTGAGCAGTACGTC. Translated: CASSLDRGEQYV.